Following are 27 T cell receptor beta chains from one sample sequenced in a study of Ad26.COV2.S vaccination and SARS-CoV-2 variants. The treatment: over 15 received Ad26.COV2.S at low or high dose, single or two shots; about five received placebo; per-sample allocation not given. Vaccine and placebo recipients were sampled on day 63 after the first injection. Data came from immunoSEQ multiplex PCR; TCRdb stores just in-frame clones and leaves some out. The data contain around 340,000 clones, less than 90% of them singletons. The sample was peripheral blood, taken in a trial of Ad26.COV2.S vaccine versus placebo. Receptors originate from a person aged 18-60 years who received the Ad26.COV2.S COVID-19 vaccine or a placebo.

This clone was picked up one time. The chain joins TRBV19 to TRBJ2-6; no reliable D call. With 3 bases removed from V and 0 bases from J, the gap between germline ends came to 12 bases. This CDR3 has 17 amino acids. In germline, CDR1 is LNHDA, CDR2 SQIVND (reference sequence). CDR3 DNA sequence: TGTGCCAGTAGTATGGTAAAGTCAATCTCTGGGGCCAACGTCCTGACTTTC. Residues: CASSMVKSISGANVLTF.

This clone was observed at least ten times. DNA of the CDR3: TGCGCCAGCAGCTTGGGGGGACAGCTTGAAGCTTTCTTT. Translation gives CASSLGGQLEAFF. This sequence joins TRBV5-1 and TRBJ1-1, with 7 nucleotides matching TRBD1. The CDR3 is made up of 13 amino acids. V trimming: 0 bases; J trimming: 7 bases; junction bases outside the gene matches: 3. Germline V gene lookup returns CDR1 SGHRS and CDR2 YFSETQ.

The V call is TRBV20-1, the J call TRBJ2-1; D possibly corresponds to TRBD2 (5 bases). The germline CDR1 and CDR2 sequences are DFQATT and SNEGSKA (reference sequence). V was cut by 3 bases and J by 12 bases, with 9 bases left in between. The CDR3 has 10 amino acids. In DNA form, the CDR3 reads TGCAGTGCTAGGGGTAGCGCGCAGTTCTTC. Translated, it gives CSARGSAQFF.

This chain uses TRBV6-6 with TRBJ2-3, with D tentatively TRBD2 (5 bases). V lost 3 bases and J 6 bases, leaving 10 bases between the germline ends. This CDR3 region has 13 residues. The germline V gene has CDR1 MNHNY and CDR2 SVGAGI (reference sequence). The CDR3 loop reads CASSYEGTDTQYF. The DNA for the CDR3 is TGTGCCAGCAGTTATGAGGGAACGGATACGCAGTATTTT.

The rearrangement joins TRBV7-9 to TRBJ1-1; TRBD1 matches 7 bases. The CDR3 totals 15 residues. V gave up 6 bases and J gave up 4 bases; unmatched junction bases: 11. From germline, CDR1 is SEHNR and CDR2 FQNEAQ (reference sequence). The CDR3 sequence is CASRLTGAGGTEAFF. In DNA, the CDR3 is TGTGCCAGCAGATTAACAGGGGCGGGGGGCACTGAAGCTTTCTTT.

The rearrangement links TRBV29-1 to TRBJ2-7, with TRBD1 matching 9 bases. The CDR3 has 13 amino acids. The V segment lost 5 bases and the J segment 4 bases; nucleotides outside the gene matches: 6. Germline V CDR1 and CDR2: SQVTM, ANQGSEA. The CDR3 sequence: CSVPGQGLYEQYF. The DNA for the CDR3 is TGCAGCGTTCCGGGACAGGGTTTATACGAGCAGTACTTC.

The genes are TRBV28 and TRBJ1-2, with 11 bases identical to TRBD1. The J segment lost 4 bases and the V segment lost 5 bases, leaving 3 bases of the junction unmatched. The CDR3 length is 14 residues. Germline V gives CDR1 MDHEN, CDR2 SYDVKM. The CDR3 protein is CASSQGTGGYGYTF. The CDR3 nucleotides are TGTGCCAGCAGTCAAGGGACAGGGGGCTATGGCTACACCTTC.

The chain uses TRBV20-1 and TRBJ2-5; either TRBD1 or TRBD2 may fit D (5 bases each). The CDR3 is 13 residues long. The germline V gene encodes CDR1 DFQATT and CDR2 SNEGSKA (reference sequence). The V end was cut by 3 bases, the J end by 5 bases, with 13 bases between. CDR3 loop: CSASGEGLETQYF. For the CDR3, the DNA is TGCAGTGCTAGTGGTGAGGGGTTGGAGACCCAGTACTTC.

The chain links TRBV18 to TRBJ1-2; the D gene is possibly TRBD1 (6 bases). This CDR3 has 18 amino acids. The germline V gene has CDR1 KGHSH and CDR2 LQKENI. The ends were cut back, 3 bases at V and 3 bases at J, with 23 bases in the middle. CDR3 bases: TGTGCCAGCTCACCCTCCGGGACAAAGTATGGGAACGACTATGGCTACACCTTC. Amino acid sequence: CASSPSGTKYGNDYGYTF.

The V call is TRBV18, the J call TRBJ2-2, with D possibly TRBD2 on 6 matching bases. V lost 5 bases to trimming and J lost 0 bases, with 13 bases between them. Germline V lookup: CDR1 KGHSH, CDR2 LQKENI. There are 16 residues in the CDR3. The CDR3 DNA follows: TGTGCCAGCTCATCTTTTTCTAGCGCGAACACCGGGGAGCTGTTTTTT. Amino acid sequence: CASSSFSSANTGELFF.

The chain has TRBV7-2 and TRBJ2-5; the match to TRBD2 covers 8 bases. The CDR3 sequence is 14 residues long. Germline V gene sequence: CDR1 SGHTA, CDR2 FQGNSA. The ends lost 1 base at V and 5 bases at J; junction bases unmatched: 3. The CDR3 DNA reads as TGTGCCAGCAGCTTAGATAGCGGGATCGAGACCCAGTACTTC. Its translation: CASSLDSGIETQYF.

The chain employs TRBV18 and TRBJ1-5; 7 bases map to TRBD1. Germline values: CDR1 KGHSH, CDR2 LQKENI. There are 16 residues in the CDR3. V was clipped by 6 bases and J by 1 base; unmatched bases: 9. The CDR3 loop reads CASSPGGRTSNQPQHF. The CDR3, as DNA: TGTGCCAGCTCGCCAGGGGGAAGGACAAGCAATCAGCCCCAGCATTTT. The full variable domain, rest sourced from reference TRBV18 and TRBJ1-5, is NAGVMQNPRHLVRRRGQEARLRCSPMKGHSHVYWYRQLPEEGLKFMVYLQKENIIDESGMPKERFSAEFPKEGPSILRIQQVVRGDSAAYFCASSPGGRTSNQPQHFGDGTRLSIL.

The J gene is TRBJ1-3, the V gene TRBV18; 8 bases fit TRBD1. Germline trimming cut 3 bases from V and 2 bases from J; bases unmatched to any gene: 3. The CDR3 is 15 residues long. Germline CDR1 is KGHSH and CDR2 is LQKENI. The CDR3 coding sequence is TGTGCCAGCTCACCCGGGACAGGCCCTGGAAACACCATATATTTT. As protein: CASSPGTGPGNTIYF.

The chain employs TRBV2 and TRBJ1-3; weak D call: TRBD1 (5 bases). From germline, CDR1 is SNHLY and CDR2 FYNNEI. The CDR3 spans 16 residues. V lost 6 bases, J lost 1 base, and 16 bases lay in between. CDR3 in DNA: TGTGCCAGCAGCCTGATAAGGGGTAGTTCTGGAAACACCATATATTTT. Translation: CASSLIRGSSGNTIYF.

V gene TRBV4-3 combines with J gene TRBJ2-7; D may match TRBD1 or TRBD2 (5 bases each). The CDR3 loop spans 16 amino acids. Germline-derived CDR1 and CDR2 are LGHNA and YSLEER. V lost 2 bases, J lost 4 bases, and 18 bases lay in between. The CDR3 DNA follows: TGCGCCAGCAGCCAAACCCGAGGGGCTTCAGGTTACGAGCAGTACTTC. It codes for CASSQTRGASGYEQYF.

A single count supports this clone. The rearrangement links TRBV12-3 or TRBV12-4 to TRBJ1-1, with D unresolved. The CDR3 spans 10 residues. The ends were cut back, 1 base at V and 11 bases at J, with 5 bases in the middle. CDR3 DNA sequence: TGTGCCAGCAGTTTAGTGGGTGCTTTCTTT. It yields the protein CASSLVGAFF.

V gene TRBV5-8 combines with J gene TRBJ2-3; 11 nucleotides agree with TRBD2. CDR1 is SGHTS, CDR2 YDEGEE, per germline. This CDR3 spans 16 amino acids. With V trimmed by 3 bases and J by 2 bases, 5 bases remained unmatched. The CDR3 DNA reads TGTGCCAGCAGCTATGGACTAGCGGGCCTCACAGATACGCAGTATTTT. It codes for CASSYGLAGLTDTQYF.

The chain combines TRBV5-1 with TRBJ1-1, with 8 bases identical to TRBD1. The V segment lost 3 bases and the J segment 5 bases; nucleotides outside the gene matches: 3. The CDR3 has 13 amino acids. CDR1 is SGHRS and CDR2 is YFSETQ in the germline V gene. Written as DNA, the CDR3 is TGCGCCAGCAGCTCTACAGGGGGAACTGAAGCTTTCTTT. This gives the protein CASSSTGGTEAFF.

The chain has TRBV7-3 and TRBJ2-5; 8 positions agree with TRBD1. Germline lookup yields CDR1 SGHTA and CDR2 FQGTGA. The length of the CDR3 is 17 residues. The junction had 16 bases not matched to a gene; V was cut back by 5 bases and J by 5 bases. CDR3 DNA: TGTGCCAGCAGCCGTAGAGGACCCTACAGGGGGTATGAGACCCAGTACTTC. Its protein product is CASSRRGPYRGYETQYF.

The V gene is TRBV19, the J gene TRBJ2-3, with 8 bases lining up with TRBD2. Looked up from germline, CDR1 is LNHDA and CDR2 is SQIVND (reference sequence). This CDR3 is built from 17 residues. The V segment lost 5 bases and the J segment 0 bases; nucleotides outside the gene matches: 10. The DNA for the CDR3 is TGTGCCAGTAGTCTACCCTCCCCTAGCGGGAGCACAGATACGCAGTATTTT. Its protein is CASSLPSPSGSTDTQYF. Looking up the rest from reference TRBV19 and TRBJ2-3 gives the full variable domain: DGGITQSPKYLFRKEGQNVTLSCEQNLNHDAMYWYRQDPGQGLRLIYYSQIVNDFQKGDIAEGYSVSREKKESFPLTVTSAQKNPTAFYLCASSLPSPSGSTDTQYFGPGTRLTVL.

The chain links TRBV4-3 to TRBJ1-5; no clear D gene. This CDR3 is built from 15 residues. The germline gives CDR1 LGHNA, CDR2 YSLEER. Deletions cut 0 bases from V and 1 base from J, with 7 bases between. The CDR3 spells CASSQDGRSNQPQHF. In DNA form, the CDR3 reads TGCGCCAGCAGCCAAGATGGCAGGAGCAATCAGCCCCAGCATTTT.

The chain recombines TRBV27 with TRBJ2-1; 14 nucleotides agree with TRBD2. This CDR3 contains 15 residues. Looked up from germline, CDR1 is MNHEY and CDR2 is SMNVEV (reference sequence). The junction had 6 bases not matched to a gene; V was cut back by 5 bases and J by 9 bases. The CDR3, as DNA: TGTGCCAGCAGTAGGGGACTAGCGGGAGTGATTGAGCAGTTCTTC. Encoded protein: CASSRGLAGVIEQFF.

This rearrangement joins TRBV2 to TRBJ2-3, with TRBD2 matching over 11 bases. The CDR3 consists of 17 residues. The V segment lost 6 bases and the J segment 0 bases; nucleotides outside the gene matches: 8. Germline CDR1 is SNHLY and CDR2 is FYNNEI. The CDR3, as DNA: TGTGCCAGCAGAGGGACTAGCGGAACCTATAGCACAGATACGCAGTATTTT. Translation gives CASRGTSGTYSTDTQYF.

J is TRBJ1-2 and V is TRBV4-3; TRBD1 matches 8 bases. V was clipped by 2 bases and J by 5 bases; unmatched bases: 16. The CDR3 spans 18 residues. Germline CDR1 is LGHNA and CDR2 is YSLEER. The CDR3 DNA sequence: TGCGCCAGCAGCCAATATAGGCCCAGACAGGGGTTGGGGTATGGCTACACCTTC. Amino acid sequence: CASSQYRPRQGLGYGYTF.

The V call is TRBV27, the J call TRBJ2-7; 10 bases fit TRBD1. After removal of 5 bases from V and 6 bases from J, the junction contained 7 bases not matched to a gene. There are 14 residues in the CDR3. CDR1 is MNHEY and CDR2 is SMNVEV in the germline V gene (reference sequence). The CDR3 sequence: CASSPGQGRGEQYF. The CDR3 DNA reads TGTGCCAGCAGTCCGGGACAGGGGCGAGGCGAGCAGTACTTC.

In nucleotides, the CDR3 is TGTGCCAGCAGTTATGTGTCACACAGCTCCTACAATGAGCAGTTCTTC. Residues: CASSYVSHSSYNEQFF. The rearrangement links TRBV6-2 or TRBV6-3 to TRBJ2-1; D is unresolved. Trimming removed 3 bases at V and 0 bases at J, with 12 bases between. The CDR3 loop spans 16 amino acids. From germline, CDR1 is MNHEY and CDR2 SVGEGT.

This clone was observed a single time. V is TRBV3-1 (or the pseudogene TRBV3-2) and J is TRBJ2-1; TRBD2 agrees at 12 bases. The length of the CDR3 is 15 residues. Trimming removed 1 base from V and 7 bases from J; junction bases left unmatched: 2. Germline lookup yields CDR1 LGHDT and CDR2 YNNKEL (reference sequence). The CDR3 here is CASSQATSGRNEQFF. CDR3 bases: TGTGCCAGCAGCCAAGCGACTAGCGGGAGAAATGAGCAGTTCTTC.